The text below deals with one T cell receptor beta chain. The antigen is not known. CDR3 length: 13 amino acids. CDR1 and CDR2 (germline): SGHTA, FQGTGA. Trimming removed 1 base from V and 3 bases from J, with 5 bases in between. The data originate from a study of cytomegalovirus exposure and HLA in healthy donors. Findings and caveats of the study: Per published reports, the classifier diagnosed cytomegalovirus status with high specificity and sensitivity.

Clones were sequenced by immunoSEQ multiplex PCR, and TCRdb holds only the in-frame ones, with some missing. The sample holds roughly 68,000 clones, roughly 97% seen once. The sample consisted of PBMCs. This clonotype was obtained from a man aged 18 to 30 in good health and CMV-seronegative. The chain couples TRBV7-3 to TRBJ2-3; no clear D. The CDR3, as DNA: TGTGCCAGCAGCTTAAATCCAACAGATACGCAGTATTTT. Protein: CASSLNPTDTQYF.